This is a list of T cell receptor beta chains from one sample in a study of cytomegalovirus exposure and HLA in healthy donors. The protocol was immunoSEQ multiplex PCR, while the TCRdb copy is restricted to in-frame clones and leaves out a portion. The data show under 200,000 clones, about four fifths seen once. Sequenced material: PBMCs. These receptors all stem from a woman aged 45-60 years in good health and CMV-seropositive. Each CDR3 is given with its conserved first and last residue. D genes are given only for firm matches. For some rows the clone size is stated as once, few or many, or as a class when expanded; others skip it.

clone size: NA; J gene: TRBJ2-1; D gene: NA; V gene: TRBV7-6; CDR3 protein: CASSFLRNEQFF; CDR3 DNA: TGTGCCAGCAGCTTCTTGAGAAATGAGCAGTTCTTC
clone size: NA; J gene: TRBJ2-5; D gene: NA; V gene: TRBV9; CDR3 protein: CASSPPSQETQYF; CDR3 DNA: TGTGCCAGCAGCCCTCCGAGCCAAGAGACCCAGTACTTC
clone size: few; J gene: TRBJ1-2; D gene: NA; V gene: TRBV7-9; CDR3 protein: CASNPTESYGYTF; CDR3 DNA: TGTGCCAGCAACCCTACAGAATCCTATGGCTACACCTTC
clone size: NA; J gene: TRBJ2-1; D gene: NA; V gene: TRBV7-9; CDR3 protein: CASSLRGGDEQFF; CDR3 DNA: TGTGCCAGCAGCTTGAGGGGCGGGGATGAGCAGTTCTTC
clone size: NA; J gene: TRBJ2-1; D gene: NA; V gene: TRBV4-2; CDR3 protein: CASSQFGSSSYNEQFF; CDR3 DNA: TGTGCCAGCAGCCAGTTCGGGTCAAGCTCCTACAATGAGCAGTTCTTC
clone size: NA; J gene: TRBJ1-2; D gene: NA; V gene: TRBV28; CDR3 protein: CASSLRGYGYTF; CDR3 DNA: TGTGCCAGCAGTTTGCGGGGCTATGGCTACACCTTC
clone size: NA; J gene: TRBJ2-3; D gene: TRBD1; V gene: TRBV4-2; CDR3 protein: CASSQDRGTDTQYF; CDR3 DNA: TGTGCCAGCAGCCAAGACAGGGGGACAGATACGCAGTATTTT
clone size: NA; J gene: TRBJ2-1; D gene: TRBD2; V gene: TRBV28; CDR3 protein: CASIPMGVGGKDNEQFF; CDR3 DNA: TGTGCCAGCATTCCTATGGGGGTGGGGGGGAAGGACAATGAGCAGTTCTTC
clone size: NA; J gene: TRBJ1-5; D gene: TRBD1; V gene: TRBV28; CDR3 protein: CASKGTGVQPQHF; CDR3 DNA: TGTGCCAGCAAAGGGACAGGGGTTCAGCCCCAGCATTTT
clone size: NA; J gene: TRBJ1-1; D gene: NA; V gene: TRBV5-4; CDR3 protein: CASRRGGGNTEAFF; CDR3 DNA: TGTGCCAGCAGACGAGGGGGGGGGAACACTGAAGCTTTCTTT
clone size: NA; J gene: TRBJ1-5; D gene: NA; V gene: TRBV7-6; CDR3 protein: CASSGPGGVQPQHF; CDR3 DNA: TGTGCCAGCAGCGGACCGGGGGGGGTTCAGCCCCAGCATTTT
clone size: NA; J gene: TRBJ1-5; D gene: NA; V gene: TRBV28; CDR3 protein: CASSLRATPIKPQHF; CDR3 DNA: TGTGCCAGCAGTCTCAGGGCGACCCCAATTAAGCCCCAGCATTTT
clone size: NA; J gene: TRBJ1-4; D gene: NA; V gene: TRBV6-1; CDR3 protein: CASSEGAPPNEKLFF; CDR3 DNA: TGTGCCAGCAGTGAGGGGGCCCCGCCGAATGAAAAACTGTTTTTT
clone size: few; J gene: TRBJ2-5; D gene: NA; V gene: TRBV5-5; CDR3 protein: CASSSPLETQYF; CDR3 DNA: TGTGCCAGCAGCTCCCCCCTTGAGACCCAGTACTTC
clone size: NA; J gene: TRBJ1-4; D gene: TRBD1; V gene: TRBV19; CDR3 protein: CASSRRTGRGANEKLFF; CDR3 DNA: TGTGCCAGTAGCAGAAGGACAGGGAGAGGGGCTAATGAAAAACTGTTTTTT
clone size: NA; J gene: TRBJ1-6; D gene: TRBD1; V gene: TRBV9; CDR3 protein: CASSVGQGIGRSPLHF; CDR3 DNA: TGTGCCAGCAGCGTAGGACAGGGGATAGGGAGATCACCCCTCCACTTT
clone size: once; J gene: TRBJ1-3; D gene: NA; V gene: TRBV11-3; CDR3 protein: CASSLGRGNTIYF; CDR3 DNA: TGTGCCAGCAGCTTAGGCAGAGGAAACACCATATATTTT
clone size: NA; J gene: TRBJ1-1; D gene: NA; V gene: TRBV19; CDR3 protein: CASSILRTERTEAFF; CDR3 DNA: TGTGCCAGTAGTATCCTGAGAACCGAAAGAACTGAAGCTTTCTTT
clone size: NA; J gene: TRBJ2-5; D gene: TRBD1; V gene: TRBV12-5; CDR3 protein: CASAPTGSTETQYF; CDR3 DNA: TGTGCTAGTGCCCCGACAGGGTCAACGGAGACCCAGTACTTC
clone size: NA; J gene: TRBJ2-7; D gene: NA; V gene: TRBV6-5; CDR3 protein: CASSPQDSKGEQYF; CDR3 DNA: TGTGCCAGCAGTCCCCAGGACAGTAAGGGCGAGCAGTACTTC
clone size: NA; J gene: TRBJ1-3; D gene: NA; V gene: TRBV7-9; CDR3 protein: CAGSRLTAPYSGNTIYF; CDR3 DNA: TGTGCCGGAAGTCGACTCACGGCGCCCTACTCTGGAAACACCATATATTTT
clone size: NA; J gene: TRBJ1-5; D gene: NA; V gene: TRBV19; CDR3 protein: CASSIIENQPQHF; CDR3 DNA: TGTGCCAGTAGTATAATCGAGAATCAGCCCCAGCATTTT
clone size: NA; J gene: TRBJ1-2; D gene: TRBD1; V gene: TRBV18; CDR3 protein: CASSPLGTGPQEDGYTF; CDR3 DNA: TGTGCCAGCTCACCACTCGGGACAGGGCCCCAGGAGGATGGCTACACCTTC
clone size: NA; J gene: TRBJ1-6; D gene: TRBD1; V gene: TRBV27; CDR3 protein: CASSKQGNYNSPLHF; CDR3 DNA: TGTGCCAGCAGTAAACAGGGGAACTATAATTCACCCCTCCACTTT
clone size: NA; J gene: TRBJ1-1; D gene: NA; V gene: TRBV25-1; CDR3 protein: CASLSDRDTEAFF; CDR3 DNA: TGTGCCAGCCTCTCGGACAGAGACACTGAAGCTTTCTTT
clone size: NA; J gene: TRBJ1-2; D gene: TRBD1; V gene: TRBV4-2; CDR3 protein: CASSQGGQARYGYTF; CDR3 DNA: TGTGCCAGCAGCCAAGGGGGACAGGCTCGTTATGGCTACACCTTC
clone size: NA; J gene: TRBJ2-7; D gene: NA; V gene: TRBV9; CDR3 protein: CASSLDPSSYEQYF; CDR3 DNA: TGTGCCAGCAGCCTAGACCCGAGCTCCTACGAGCAGTACTTC
clone size: few; J gene: TRBJ2-1; D gene: TRBD2; V gene: TRBV18; CDR3 protein: CASSPGLAVNEQFF; CDR3 DNA: TGTGCCAGCTCACCAGGACTAGCGGTGAATGAGCAGTTCTTC
clone size: NA; J gene: TRBJ2-3; D gene: TRBD2; V gene: TRBV7-2; CDR3 protein: CASSPLGLAGGWGTDTQYF; CDR3 DNA: TGTGCCAGCAGCCCCCTCGGGCTAGCGGGGGGGTGGGGGACAGATACGCAGTATTTT
clone size: NA; J gene: TRBJ1-1; D gene: NA; V gene: TRBV27; CDR3 protein: CASSLSGHPPDTEAFF; CDR3 DNA: TGTGCCAGCAGTTTATCCGGACACCCCCCGGACACTGAAGCTTTCTTT
clone size: NA; J gene: TRBJ2-7; D gene: NA; V gene: TRBV27; CDR3 protein: CASRGAKGQFYEQYF; CDR3 DNA: TGTGCCAGCAGGGGTGCGAAAGGACAGTTTTACGAGCAGTACTTC
clone size: NA; J gene: TRBJ1-1; D gene: TRBD1; V gene: TRBV18; CDR3 protein: CASSPTDRLGMNTEAFF; CDR3 DNA: TGTGCCAGCTCACCAACGGACAGGTTGGGGATGAACACTGAAGCTTTCTTT
clone size: NA; J gene: TRBJ1-5; D gene: NA; V gene: TRBV28; CDR3 protein: CASHFRDSGLAQHF; CDR3 DNA: TGTGCCAGCCATTTTCGAGACAGCGGGTTAGCCCAGCATTTT
clone size: NA; J gene: TRBJ2-7; D gene: NA; V gene: TRBV27; CDR3 protein: CASSPQGGINEQYF; CDR3 DNA: TGTGCCAGCAGTCCGCAAGGGGGAATCAACGAGCAGTACTTC
clone size: NA; J gene: TRBJ1-6; D gene: NA; V gene: TRBV5-1; CDR3 protein: CASSLEQDSPLHF; CDR3 DNA: TGCGCCAGCAGCTTGGAACAGGATTCACCCCTCCACTTT
clone size: NA; J gene: TRBJ1-2; D gene: TRBD1; V gene: TRBV2; CDR3 protein: CASTYRSTGRDYGYTF; CDR3 DNA: TGTGCCAGCACCTATAGATCGACAGGGCGGGACTATGGCTACACCTTC
clone size: NA; J gene: TRBJ2-5; D gene: TRBD2; V gene: TRBV7-2; CDR3 protein: CASSLGGRALETQYF; CDR3 DNA: TGTGCCAGCAGCTTAGGCGGGAGGGCCTTAGAGACCCAGTACTTC
clone size: once; J gene: TRBJ2-7; D gene: TRBD2; V gene: TRBV7-6; CDR3 protein: CASSLGGAGATYEQYF; CDR3 DNA: TGTGCCAGCAGCTTAGGAGGAGCGGGAGCAACCTACGAGCAGTACTTC
clone size: NA; J gene: TRBJ1-1; D gene: NA; V gene: TRBV5-1; CDR3 protein: CASVQGGREAEAFF; CDR3 DNA: TGCGCCAGCGTCCAGGGCGGTCGGGAGGCTGAAGCTTTCTTT
clone size: NA; J gene: TRBJ2-4; D gene: TRBD1; V gene: TRBV7-2; CDR3 protein: CASSTSQGASAIQYF; CDR3 DNA: TGTGCCAGCAGCACGTCACAGGGGGCCTCGGCGATTCAGTACTTC
clone size: once; J gene: TRBJ1-3; D gene: TRBD1; V gene: TRBV7-2; CDR3 protein: CASSLRAQGAIGNTIYF; CDR3 DNA: TGTGCCAGCAGCTTAAGGGCCCAGGGGGCGATTGGAAACACCATATATTTT
clone size: NA; J gene: TRBJ2-3; D gene: TRBD2; V gene: TRBV28; CDR3 protein: CASSPRAGSSTDTQYF; CDR3 DNA: TGTGCCAGCAGTCCTCGAGCGGGGTCTAGCACAGATACGCAGTATTTT
clone size: NA; J gene: TRBJ1-1; D gene: TRBD1; V gene: TRBV19; CDR3 protein: CASSNRGAPEAFF; CDR3 DNA: TGTGCCAGTAGTAACAGGGGGGCCCCTGAAGCTTTCTTT